The 25 T cell receptor beta chains presented below share a single source sample, sequenced in a study of T cell responses to AZD1222 COVID-19 vaccine. Clones were read by immunoSEQ multiplex PCR, and TCRdb kept only the in-frame ones, dropping some. The table has 150,000 or so clones, 90% seen once; the top ten hold less than 9%. The material sequenced was peripheral blood, taken on day 0 of AZD1222 vaccination. Every receptor here comes from an adult in good health.

V is TRBV28 and J is TRBJ1-3; D possibly corresponds to TRBD1 (6 bases). This CDR3 comprises 15 residues. CDR1 MDHEN and CDR2 SYDVKM come from the germline V gene. The V end was cut by 5 bases, the J end by 3 bases, with 14 bases between. This CDR3 is CASSLAGQFGNTIYF. The CDR3 DNA reads TGTGCCAGCAGTCTCGCCGGACAGTTTGGAAACACCATATATTTT.

This clone appeared a single time. This chain links TRBV7-2 with TRBJ2-5, with no clear D. In germline, CDR1 is SGHTA, CDR2 FQGNSA. This CDR3 has 10 amino acids. V was pared by 6 bases and J by 5 bases, with 4 bases between. The CDR3 DNA reads TGTGCCAGCAGGGGTGAGACCCAGTACTTC. The encoded protein is CASRGETQYF.

The chain joins TRBV6-1 to TRBJ2-7; 7 nucleotides line up with TRBD2. The CDR3 totals 15 residues. Per germline, CDR1 MNHNS and CDR2 SASEGT. V trimming: 0 bases; J trimming: 5 bases; junction bases outside the gene matches: 7. CDR3 sequence (DNA): TGTGCCAGCAGTGAAGCCGGGGGGAATTTCAACGAGCAGTACTTC. Translating gives CASSEAGGNFNEQYF.

The chain combines TRBV6-2 or TRBV6-3 with TRBJ2-1, with TRBD2 matching 11 bases. V lost 6 bases, J lost 6 bases, and 7 bases stayed unmatched. Germline V gene data show CDR1 as MNHEY and CDR2 as SVGEGT. This CDR3 region has 15 residues. CDR3 coding DNA: TGTGCCAGCAGCCGTAGCGGGGGGGCCCCCAATGAGCAGTTCTTC. This encodes CASSRSGGAPNEQFF.

The chain has TRBV9 and TRBJ2-7; D ambiguous. The V and J ends lost 0 bases and 0 bases respectively, with 7 bases between them. Germline V gene data show CDR1 as SGDLS and CDR2 as YYNGEE. This CDR3 comprises 14 residues. The CDR3: CASSVVPSSYEQYF. The CDR3 DNA follows: TGTGCCAGCAGCGTAGTTCCGAGCTCCTACGAGCAGTACTTC.

The J gene is TRBJ2-3, the V gene TRBV2; no clear D. Germline V gene data show CDR1 as SNHLY and CDR2 as FYNNEI. This CDR3 contains 12 residues. The germline V and J ends were trimmed by 8 bases and 5 bases, with 11 bases remaining between them. The CDR3 here is CASASFGDTQYF. In DNA form, the CDR3 reads TGTGCCAGCGCCTCTTTTGGAGATACGCAGTATTTT. Together with reference TRBV2 and TRBJ2-3, the CDR3 gives the full variable domain: EPEVTQTPSHQVTQMGQEVILRCVPISNHLYFYWYRQILGQKVEFLVSFYNNEISEKSEIFDDQFSVERPDGSNFTLKIRSTKLEDSAMYFCASASFGDTQYFGPGTRLTVL.

The genes are TRBV28 and TRBJ1-2; tentative D call: TRBD1 (6 bases). In germline, CDR1 is MDHEN, CDR2 SYDVKM. This CDR3 spans 15 amino acids. The ends were cut back, 6 bases at V and 7 bases at J, with 21 bases in the middle. CDR3 coding DNA: TGTGCCAGCAGGGGTGGGGGCGCAGATGTTATTGGCTACACCTTC. Translated: CASRGGGADVIGYTF.

The rearrangement uses TRBV12-3 or TRBV12-4 and TRBJ1-3, with D possibly TRBD1 on 6 matching bases. Trimming left V 9 bases short and J 4 bases short, with 13 bases between. The CDR3 runs 13 residues. The CDR3 protein is CASRVGGGNTIYF. CDR3 sequence (DNA): TGTGCCAGTCGCGTAGGGGGAGGAAACACCATATATTTT.

The V and J genes are TRBV9 and TRBJ1-5, with D possibly being TRBD1 (5 bases). V was shortened by 0 bases and J by 6 bases, with 13 bases between the two germline ends. The CDR3 runs 15 residues. From germline, CDR1 is SGDLS and CDR2 YYNGEE. The chain's CDR3 is CASSVDGGQSQPQHF. As DNA, the CDR3 is TGTGCCAGCAGCGTAGACGGTGGACAAAGTCAGCCCCAGCATTTT.

CDR3 coding DNA: TGTGCCAGTAGTTTAGTAGGGTTTTCAAATGAGCAGTTCTTC. Translating gives CASSLVGFSNEQFF. The chain is built from TRBV19 and TRBJ2-1; no clear D. Trimming removed 5 bases from V and 7 bases from J, with 15 bases in between. Germline CDR1 reads LNHDA; CDR2 reads SQIVND (reference sequence). The CDR3 spans 14 residues.

The chain uses TRBV28 and TRBJ1-1, with a possible D match to TRBD1 (5 bases). The CDR3 sequence is 14 residues long. Germline CDR1 reads MDHEN; CDR2 reads SYDVKM. Trimming took 2 bases from V and 0 from J, leaving 7 bases between them. CDR3 loop: CASSLRQMNTEAFF. The CDR3 bases are TGTGCCAGCAGTTTACGACAGATGAACACTGAAGCTTTCTTT.

A note on this clone: One end of the junction does not line up with germline, which may come from a read error. V usage is TRBV7-7 and J usage is TRBJ2-7, with 8 bases aligning to TRBD2. CDR3 length: 14 residues. The germline V gene encodes CDR1 SSHAT and CDR2 FNYEAQ (reference sequence). In nucleotides, the CDR3 is TGTGCTAGCAGCACTGGACTAGCACCGTACGAGCAGTACTTC. Its protein product is CASSTGLAPYEQYF.

The chain uses TRBV5-6 and TRBJ1-1; D is uncertain. In germline, CDR1 is SGHDT, CDR2 YYEEEE. This CDR3 comprises 12 residues. The ends were cut back, 2 bases at V and 4 bases at J, with 6 bases in the middle. The CDR3 DNA sequence: TGTGCCAGCAGCTTCCGACCCACTGAAGCTTTCTTT. It encodes CASSFRPTEAFF.

For this clone: The sample holds other DNA sequences that translate to the same CDR3. The chain links TRBV5-4 to TRBJ2-7, with 8 bases aligning to TRBD1. This CDR3 is 13 amino acids long. Per the germline V gene, CDR1 is SGHNT and CDR2 is YYREEE (reference sequence). Germline trimming cut 4 bases from V and 5 bases from J; bases unmatched to any gene: 5. The CDR3 loop is CASSRQGADEQYF. Here the CDR3 DNA reads TGTGCCAGCAGCCGGCAGGGGGCCGACGAGCAGTACTTC. The complete variable domain, with remaining parts taken from reference TRBV5-4 and TRBJ2-7, reads ETGVTQSPTHLIKTRGQQVTLRCSSQSGHNTVSWYQQALGQGPQFIFQYYREEENGRGNFPPRFSGLQFPNYSSELNVNALELDDSALYLCASSRQGADEQYFGPGTRLTVT.

The J gene is TRBJ2-5, the V gene TRBV27; D ambiguous. Germline V lookup: CDR1 MNHEY, CDR2 SMNVEV (reference sequence). The CDR3 extends over 14 amino acids. The ends were cut back, 4 bases at V and 4 bases at J, with 13 bases in the middle. The CDR3 nucleotides read TGTGCCAGCAGTTCAAGGTCAGCGTTAGAGACCCAGTACTTC. This gives the protein CASSSRSALETQYF.

This clone is a singleton in its sample. The rearrangement links TRBV11-2 to TRBJ1-3; TRBD1 is a possible D gene (5 bases). The germline V gene encodes CDR1 SGHAT and CDR2 FQNNGV. The CDR3 is 14 amino acids. Deletions cut 5 bases from V and 1 base from J, with 9 bases between. Written as DNA, the CDR3 is TGTGCCAGCAGCCGGGGACCGTCTGGAAACACCATATATTTT. This sequence encodes CASSRGPSGNTIYF.

This clone was recorded only once. V gene TRBV14 combines with J gene TRBJ1-1, with unresolved D. Per germline, CDR1 SGHDN and CDR2 FVKESK. This CDR3 has 12 residues. The V and J ends lost 4 bases and 7 bases respectively, with 10 bases between them. As DNA, the CDR3 is TGTGCCAGCAGCCGCAACAGAGGTGAAGCTTTCTTT. Its translation is CASSRNRGEAFF. Complete variable domain (other parts from reference TRBV14 and TRBJ1-1): EAGVTQFPSHSVIEKGQTVTLRCDPISGHDNLYWYRRVMGKEIKFLLHFVKESKQDESGMPNNRFLAERTGGTYSTLKVQPAELEDSGVYFCASSRNRGEAFFGQGTRLTVV.

The chain combines TRBV9 with TRBJ1-1; no reliable D call. CDR1 and CDR2 (germline): SGDLS, YYNGEE. V was pared by 0 bases and J by 0 bases, with 9 bases between. The CDR3 covers 15 residues. CDR3 residues: CASSVGSALNTEAFF. The CDR3, as DNA: TGTGCCAGCAGCGTAGGTTCAGCTTTGAACACTGAAGCTTTCTTT.

The J gene is TRBJ2-1, the V gene TRBV10-3; 12 positions match TRBD2. V was pared by 6 bases and J by 10 bases, with 7 bases of the junction left unmatched. The germline V gene encodes CDR1 ENHRY and CDR2 SYGVKD. The CDR3 runs to 14 residues. The CDR3 DNA reads TGTGCCATCAGAATAGGACTAGCGGGGCCCGAGCAGTTCTTC. This translates into CAIRIGLAGPEQFF.

J is TRBJ2-3 and V is TRBV6-2 or TRBV6-3, with D tentatively TRBD2 (6 bases). Germline V gene sequence: CDR1 MNHEY, CDR2 SVGEGT. The CDR3 has 15 residues. V lost 2 bases and J lost 3, with 12 bases in between. In nucleotides, the CDR3 is TGTGCCAGCAGTTACGGGGGGTCAGGGACAGATACGCAGTATTTT. It encodes CASSYGGSGTDTQYF.

This sequence joins TRBV6-5 and TRBJ1-1; the D gene is possibly TRBD1 (6 bases). The ends were cut back, 6 bases at V and 1 base at J, with 15 bases in the middle. Germline V gene sequence: CDR1 MNHEY, CDR2 SVGAGI. The CDR3 consists of 15 residues. The CDR3 region has the DNA TGTGCCAGCAGGGGGGGCGAGAGGTGGAACACTGAAGCTTTCTTT. Residues: CASRGGERWNTEAFF.

In its sample, this clone was seen once. The genes are TRBV5-1 and TRBJ1-6; the match to TRBD1 covers 7 bases. Germline CDR1 reads SGHRS; CDR2 reads YFSETQ. The CDR3 spans 16 residues. J lost 9 bases, V lost 4 bases, and 13 bases had no gene match. The CDR3 coding sequence is TGCGCCAGCAGCCCCCGGGTCCGACAGGGTGGTTCACCCCTCCACTTT. Translating it yields CASSPRVRQGGSPLHF.

The gene calls are TRBV5-6 and TRBJ1-1; a possible D gene is TRBD1 (5 bases). The CDR3 runs to 14 residues. The V gene lost 7 bases and the J gene lost 3 bases, with 16 bases spanning the gap. CDR1 and CDR2 (germline): SGHDT, YYEEEE. In DNA form, the CDR3 reads TGTGCCAGCTCCCCCGCCCCGGGGGACACTGAAGCTTTCTTT. Translating it yields CASSPAPGDTEAFF.

This chain connects TRBV5-1 to TRBJ1-1; D call uncertain. CDR1 and CDR2 from the germline V gene are SGHRS and YFSETQ. V lost 0 bases to trimming and J lost 2 bases, with 8 bases between them. The CDR3 loop spans 14 amino acids. The CDR3 DNA sequence: TGCGCCAGCAGCTTGGTGGTGGGTAACACTGAAGCTTTCTTT. Its translation is CASSLVVGNTEAFF.

The V and J genes are TRBV28 and TRBJ1-1, with TRBD1 as a possible D gene (6 bases). Trimming shortened V by 6 bases and J by 1 base, and 15 bases separated the two germline ends. Per the germline V gene, CDR1 is MDHEN and CDR2 is SYDVKM. The length of the CDR3 is 15 residues. The CDR3 DNA reads as TGTGCCAGCAGCGGATGGTGGACAGAGAACACTGAAGCTTTCTTT. Residues: CASSGWWTENTEAFF.